The 19 T cell receptor beta chains below all came from one sample that was sequenced in a study of memory CD4+ T cells and cytomegalovirus serostatus. The sort gate was single viable CD3+CD4+CD8-CD45RO+ cells for memory CD4+ T cells. The method was immunoSEQ multiplex PCR; TCRdb's version includes in-frame clones alone and lacks a portion of them. The sample includes some 50,000 clones, around 77% of them seen just once. The sample consisted of memory CD4+ T cells from blood. The receptors originated from an adult in good health and CMV-seronegative.

V is TRBV7-3 and J is TRBJ2-7; possibly TRBD1 or TRBD2 for D (5 bases each). The germline CDR1 and CDR2 sequences are SGHTA and FQGTGA. Deletions cut 2 bases from V and 5 bases from J, with 10 bases between. The CDR3 is made up of 13 amino acids. CDR3 coding DNA: TGTGCCAGCAGCTTAGGGTTGGGGGACGAGCAGTACTTC. It translates to CASSLGLGDEQYF.

The chain has TRBV6-5 and TRBJ1-5; a weak D match, TRBD1 (5 bases). CDR1 and CDR2 from the germline V gene are MNHEY and SVGAGI. The CDR3 covers 14 residues. With 2 bases removed from V and 8 bases from J, the gap between germline ends came to 13 bases. The CDR3 nucleotides are TGTGCCAGCAGTTACGGCCCCAGAGGGGAGCCCCAGCATTTT. Translating it yields CASSYGPRGEPQHF.

The chain links TRBV7-8 to TRBJ2-5; 8 nucleotides match TRBD1. CDR1 and CDR2 from the germline V gene are SGHVS and FQNEAQ. Trimming took 5 bases from V and 5 from J; bases not matched to a gene: 7. The CDR3 extends over 14 amino acids. The DNA for the CDR3 is TGTGCCAGCAGCGGGTACAGGGGGACGGAGACCCAGTACTTC. Its translation is CASSGYRGTETQYF. Drawing the rest from reference TRBV7-8 and TRBJ2-5, the complete variable domain is GAGVSQSPRYKVAKRGQDVALRCDPISGHVSLFWYQQALGQGPEFLTYFQNEAQLDKSGLPSDRFFAERPEGSVSTLKIQRTQQEDSAVYLCASSGYRGTETQYFGPGTRLLVL.

The sample holds one count of this clone. This chain joins TRBV7-6 and TRBJ2-1; D is perhaps TRBD2 (7 bases). Trimming cost V 6 bases and J 1 base, with 19 bases left between them. The CDR3 spans 17 residues. Per the germline V gene, CDR1 is SGHVS and CDR2 is FNYEAQ. This CDR3 reads CASSPRGGAWSYNEQFF. As DNA, the CDR3 is TGTGCCAGCAGTCCTAGGGGGGGCGCGTGGTCCTACAATGAGCAGTTCTTC.

Remarks on this clone: Other DNA sequences within the sample encode an identical CDR3. V is TRBV5-1 and J is TRBJ1-2, with D hard to call. Germline values: CDR1 SGHRS, CDR2 YFSETQ. Trimming took off 7 bases at V and 2 bases at J, with 6 bases between the two ends. This CDR3 is 11 amino acids long. CDR3 sequence reads: CASGVNYGYTF. Here the CDR3 DNA reads TGCGCCAGCGGGGTAAACTATGGCTACACCTTC. The full variable domain, completed using reference TRBV5-1 and TRBJ1-2, is KAGVTQTPRYLIKTRGQQVTLSCSPISGHRSVSWYQQTPGQGLQFLFEYFSETQRNKGNFPGRFSGRQFSNSRSEMNVSTLELGDSALYLCASGVNYGYTFGSGTRLTVV.

V and J are TRBV5-4 and TRBJ2-1; unclear D gene. CDR3 length: 15 amino acids. Trimming cost V 3 bases and J 5 bases, with 15 bases left between them. CDR1 is SGHNT, CDR2 YYREEE, per germline (reference sequence). In DNA form, the CDR3 reads TGTGCCAGCAGCTCCGGCACTGCATTTAACAATGAGCAGTTCTTC. This gives the protein CASSSGTAFNNEQFF.

V is TRBV11-2 and J is TRBJ1-4; D is undetermined. V was clipped by 6 bases and J by 6 bases, with 8 bases between them. Germline loops: CDR1 SGHAT, CDR2 FQNNGV. The CDR3 covers 12 residues. The CDR3 region has the DNA TGTGCCAGCAGTACACGACATGAAAAACTGTTTTTT. It yields the protein CASSTRHEKLFF.

The V and J genes are TRBV29-1 and TRBJ1-5; 7 bases are a match to TRBD1. Germline assignment: CDR1 SQVTM and CDR2 ANQGSEA. The length of the CDR3 is 13 residues. V lost 8 bases, J lost 7 bases, and 11 bases stayed unmatched. CDR3 loop: CSIKGQEGQPQHF. As DNA, the CDR3 is TGCAGCATAAAAGGACAGGAGGGCCAGCCCCAGCATTTT.

The chain has TRBV4-1 and TRBJ2-4; 12 bases fit TRBD2. Trimming at V came to 0 bases and at J to 2 bases, leaving 11 bases not matched to a gene. CDR3 length: 20 amino acids. Germline V CDR1 and CDR2: MGHRA, YSYEKL. The CDR3 here is CASSQDRPSGGATTKNIQYF. The CDR3 bases are TGCGCCAGCAGCCAAGATCGTCCTAGCGGGGGGGCAACGACCAAAAACATTCAGTACTTC.

This clone has just one count. The chain combines TRBV7-8 with TRBJ1-5; D is undetermined. Germline values: CDR1 SGHVS, CDR2 FQNEAQ. Between the trimmed V and J ends, which lost 7 bases and 0 bases, there was a span of 10 bases. CDR3 size: 14 residues. In DNA form, the CDR3 reads TGTGCCAGCACCGACACCTATAGCAATCAGCCCCAGCATTTT. Its translation: CASTDTYSNQPQHF.

This sequence joins TRBV16 and TRBJ1-2; D not certain. Trimming removed 1 base from V and 4 bases from J, with 4 bases in between. This CDR3 comprises 12 residues. CDR1 and CDR2 from the germline V gene are KGHSY and FQNENV. The CDR3 sequence is CASSQFLYGYTF. The CDR3, as DNA: TGTGCCAGCAGCCAATTCCTCTATGGCTACACCTTC. The full variable domain, completed using reference TRBV16 and TRBJ1-2, is GEEVAQTPKHLVRGEGQKAKLYCAPIKGHSYVFWYQQVLKNEFKFLISFQNENVFDETGMPKERFSAKCLPNSPCSLEIQATKLEDSAVYFCASSQFLYGYTFGSGTRLTVV.

This chain uses TRBV19 with TRBJ1-2; tentatively, D is TRBD1 (5 bases). Germline CDR1 LNHDA, CDR2 SQIVND (reference sequence). This CDR3 comprises 13 residues. Trimming stripped 8 bases from V and 4 bases from J, with 14 bases between. The CDR3 spells CASLDTGSYGYTF. The DNA of the CDR3 is TGTGCCAGTTTGGACACAGGATCCTATGGCTACACCTTC.

The V call is TRBV18, the J call TRBJ2-1; 11 bases align to TRBD2. J lost 4 bases, V lost 5 bases, and 4 bases had no gene match. Germline CDR1 is KGHSH and CDR2 is LQKENI. This CDR3 has 15 amino acids. In DNA, the CDR3 is TGTGCCAGCTCATCCCGGACTAGCGGGTACAATGAGCAGTTCTTC. Translation gives CASSSRTSGYNEQFF. Full variable domain (missing parts from reference TRBV18 and TRBJ2-1): NAGVMQNPRHLVRRRGQEARLRCSPMKGHSHVYWYRQLPEEGLKFMVYLQKENIIDESGMPKERFSAEFPKEGPSILRIQQVVRGDSAAYFCASSSRTSGYNEQFFGPGTRLTVL.

The chain has TRBV15 and TRBJ2-7, with TRBD1 matching 8 bases. The CDR3 has 15 residues. CDR1 is LNHNV and CDR2 is YYDKDF in the germline V gene (reference sequence). The V segment lost 0 bases and the J segment 7 bases; nucleotides outside the gene matches: 8. CDR3 nucleotide sequence: TGTGCCACCAGCAGAGAGCGGACAGGGTTTGGGGAGCAGTACTTC. Translation gives CATSRERTGFGEQYF.

The rearrangement uses TRBV10-3 and TRBJ1-3, with D maybe TRBD1 (6 bases). The CDR3 is 13 residues long. Germline V CDR1 and CDR2: ENHRY, SYGVKD. The V end was cut by 10 bases, the J end by 2 bases, with 12 bases between. The CDR3 sequence: CATSDSTGNTIYF. The CDR3 nucleotides read TGTGCCACCTCGGACAGTACTGGAAACACCATATATTTT.

This chain connects TRBV7-2 to TRBJ2-5; D gene unclear. Trimming left V 0 bases short and J 5 bases short, with 7 bases between. The germline V gene has CDR1 SGHTA and CDR2 FQGNSA. CDR3 length equals 13 residues. The CDR3 region has the DNA TGTGCCAGCAGCTTAGCGGGGTTCGAGACCCAGTACTTC. Translating it yields CASSLAGFETQYF. The complete variable domain, with remaining parts taken from reference TRBV7-2 and TRBJ2-5, reads GAGVSQSPSNKVTEKGKDVELRCDPISGHTALYWYRQSLGQGLEFLIYFQGNSAPDKSGLPSDRFSAERTGGSVSTLTIQRTQQEDSAVYLCASSLAGFETQYFGPGTRLLVL.

J is TRBJ2-3 and V is TRBV6-1; the match to TRBD2 covers 7 bases. There are 15 residues in the CDR3. The junction had 8 bases not matched to a gene; V was cut back by 3 bases and J by 5 bases. CDR1 is MNHNS, CDR2 SASEGT, per germline. The CDR3 is CASSESGAGIDTQYF. The CDR3 DNA follows: TGTGCCAGCAGTGAGAGCGGGGCCGGGATAGATACGCAGTATTTT.

The chain has TRBV7-9 and TRBJ1-2, with TRBD1 identical over 8 bases. Losses at the gene ends were 3 bases for V and 6 bases for J; bases not matched to a gene: 0. Germline CDR1 and CDR2: SEHNR and FQNEAQ (reference sequence). This CDR3 has 12 amino acids. Here the CDR3 DNA reads TGTGCCAGCAGCTTGGACAGGGATGGCTACACCTTC. Amino acids: CASSLDRDGYTF. The full variable domain, rest sourced from reference TRBV7-9 and TRBJ1-2, is DTGVSQNPRHKITKRGQNVTFRCDPISEHNRLYWYRQTLGQGPEFLTYFQNEAQLEKSRLLSDRFSAERPKGSFSTLEIQRTEQGDSAMYLCASSLDRDGYTFGSGTRLTVV.

This clone showed up just a few times. V is TRBV21-1 and J is TRBJ1-4; TRBD1, the D gene given by the table, was not confirmed from the DNA. TRBV21-1 has pseudogene status. This CDR3 is 16 amino acids long. Written as DNA, the CDR3 is TGTGCCAGCAGCTTCGCCAGGGGACAGGGTAACGAAAAACTGTTTTTT. Amino acids: CASSFARGQGNEKLFF.